The rows below give T cell receptor beta chains drawn from one sample of a study of blood T cells in healthy people across ages. A single record per CDR3 protein comes from TCRdb applying MiXCR to the 5' RACE reads. The sample contains 1,800,000 or so distinct CDR3 sequences, roughly 43% of which appear only once. The sample consisted of blood. These receptor sequences come from a human donor in good health. CDR3s include the opening cysteine and the closing phenylalanine or tryptophan. The order of the fields is clone size, V gene, J gene, D gene, CDR3 protein, CDR3 DNA. A D gene is named only where the DNA matches it firmly. The listing skips clone size in some rows; elsewhere it reads once, few, many or a size class.

NA	TRBV7-2	TRBJ2-5	TRBD1	CASSPLGQGAGETQYF	TGTGCCAGCAGCCCCCTCGGACAGGGGGCCGGGGAGACCCAGTACTTC
few	TRBV5-1	TRBJ1-4	NA	CASSLGVGPNEKLFF	TGCGCCAGCAGCTTGGGGGTTGGCCCTAATGAAAAACTGTTTTTT
NA	TRBV10-3	TRBJ1-6	NA	CASSWDKYNSPLHF	TGTGCCAGCAGCTGGGACAAATATAATTCACCCCTCCACTTT
few	TRBV12-3/TRBV12-4	TRBJ1-5	NA	CASSLAGPPQPQHF	TGTGCCAGCAGTTTAGCAGGGCCCCCTCAGCCCCAGCATTTT
NA	TRBV20-1	TRBJ2-7	NA	CSASSRDNSYEQYF	TGCAGTGCTAGTAGCCGGGACAACTCCTACGAGCAGTACTTC
few	TRBV4-1	TRBJ1-1	TRBD1	CASSRGQGGAEAFF	TGCGCCAGCAGCCGAGGACAGGGAGGCGCTGAAGCTTTCTTT
few	TRBV11-1	TRBJ2-1	TRBD2	CASSLRSRGLAGPGSSYNEQFF	TGTGCCAGCAGCTTACGTTCTCGGGGACTAGCGGGGCCGGGGAGCTCCTACAATGAGCAGTTCTTC
once	TRBV4-2	TRBJ2-5	NA	CASSQVGWETQYF	TGTGCCAGCAGCCAAGTAGGGTGGGAGACCCAGTACTTC
few	TRBV6-1	TRBJ1-5	TRBD1	CASRDRVLSQPQHF	TGTGCCAGCAGGGACAGGGTTTTAAGTCAGCCCCAGCATTTT
few	TRBV7-2	TRBJ1-2	NA	CASSFSGEDGYTF	TGTGCCAGCAGCTTTTCAGGGGAAGATGGCTACACCTTC
NA	TRBV6-6	TRBJ1-1	NA	CASSYPPGTNTEAFF	TGTGCCAGCAGTTATCCCCCAGGGACGAACACTGAAGCTTTCTTT